This T cell receptor (beta chain) emerged from a study of blood T cell repertoires in COVID-19. Seattle patient enrollment occurred during active infection, with longitudinal follow-up thereafter. Sequencing used immunoSEQ multiplex PCR; TCRdb keeps in-frame clones, though not all of them. The sample records about 49,000 clones, approximately 87% being singletons. Germline V CDR1 and CDR2: WSHSY, SAAADI. V gave up 4 bases and J gave up 1 base, with 7 bases separating them. The length of the CDR3 is 13 residues. The chain recombines TRBV10-2 with TRBJ1-1; no reliable D call. The sample taken for sequencing was peripheral blood. The sequence derives from an elderly woman with COVID-19, enrolled during active disease. The CDR3 bases are TGCGCCAGCAGTGGGCGGAGGAACACTGAAGCTTTCTTT. Amino acid sequence: CASSGRRNTEAFF.